The 20 T cell receptor beta chains presented below share a single source sample, sequenced in a study of blood T cell repertoires in COVID-19. Method: immunoSEQ multiplex PCR; TCRdb's copy keeps in-frame clones and lacks some. The table has around 28,000 clones, around four fifths seen once. What was sequenced was peripheral blood. Receptors originate from a man between 65 and 79 years old with acute or convalescent COVID-19.

J is TRBJ2-1 and V is TRBV6-2 or TRBV6-3, with TRBD2 matching 7 bases. This CDR3 spans 14 amino acids. V trimming: 6 bases; J trimming: 6 bases; junction bases outside the gene matches: 8. Looked up from germline, CDR1 is MNHEY and CDR2 is SVGEGT. The CDR3 nucleotides are TGTGCCAGCAGCCGCCTTAGCGGGTTCAATGAGCAGTTCTTC. Protein sequence: CASSRLSGFNEQFF.

This chain connects TRBV28 to TRBJ2-2, with TRBD2 matching 8 bases. V lost 5 bases, J lost 1 base, and 0 bases stayed unmatched. In germline, CDR1 is MDHEN, CDR2 SYDVKM. CDR3 length equals 14 residues. The CDR3 nucleotides read TGTGCCAGCAGTAGCGGGGGGAACACCGGGGAGCTGTTTTTT. Protein product: CASSSGGNTGELFF. Based on the CDR3 plus reference TRBV28 and TRBJ2-2, the full variable domain is DVKVTQSSRYLVKRTGEKVFLECVQDMDHENMFWYRQDPGLGLRLIYFSYDVKMKEKGDIPEGYSVSREKKERFSLILESASTNQTSMYLCASSSGGNTGELFFGEGSRLTVL.

This sequence joins TRBV4-3 and TRBJ2-7; 10 bases are a match to TRBD1. Germline loops: CDR1 LGHNA, CDR2 YSLEER. The CDR3 contains 14 residues. After removal of 5 bases from V and 7 bases from J, the junction contained 8 bases not matched to a gene. The CDR3 loop is CASSTRTGGWEQYF. The CDR3 DNA reads as TGCGCCAGCAGCACCCGGACAGGGGGTTGGGAGCAGTACTTC.

This clone appeared a single time. CDR3 DNA: TGTGCCAGCAGCCTAACTCTTGTACTAGCCGAGACCCAGTACTTC. It specifies CASSLTLVLAETQYF. This chain links TRBV7-2 with TRBJ2-5, with a possible D match to TRBD2 (6 bases). CDR1 and CDR2 from the germline V gene are SGHTA and FQGNSA. This CDR3 spans 15 amino acids. Between the trimmed V and J ends, which lost 5 bases and 5 bases, there was a span of 18 bases.

There are a few counts of this clone. The chain recombines TRBV9 with TRBJ1-6; 8 nucleotides agree with TRBD1. The V and J ends lost 3 bases and 5 bases, in that order; junction bases with no gene match: 10. This CDR3 has 17 amino acids. Germline CDR1 is SGDLS and CDR2 is YYNGEE. This CDR3 is CASSGRMDRVNNSPLHF. CDR3 nucleotide sequence: TGTGCCAGCAGCGGGCGAATGGACAGGGTGAATAATTCACCCCTCCACTTT.

This chain joins TRBV28 and TRBJ1-1; weak D call: TRBD1 (5 bases). V was pared by 6 bases and J by 4 bases, with 12 bases between. Germline values: CDR1 MDHEN, CDR2 SYDVKM. The CDR3 runs to 13 residues. The CDR3 region has the DNA TGTGCCAGCAGACAACAGGAAACCACTGAAGCTTTCTTT. Translating it yields CASRQQETTEAFF.

The chain joins TRBV6-4 to TRBJ2-3, with no clear D. Germline V lookup: CDR1 MRHNA, CDR2 SNTAGT. This CDR3 contains 15 residues. V was cut by 2 bases and J by 5 bases, with 14 bases left in between. CDR3: CASSDTPNRLDTQYF. CDR3 DNA: TGTGCCAGCAGTGACACCCCTAACCGCTTAGATACGCAGTATTTT.

In DNA form, the CDR3 reads TGTGCCAGCAGCAAAGGACAGGGGAGCTACGAGCAGTACTTC. As protein: CASSKGQGSYEQYF. The chain links TRBV6-5 to TRBJ2-7; 9 bases align to TRBD1. This CDR3 has 14 residues. Germline V CDR1 and CDR2: MNHEY, SVGAGI. V was pared by 6 bases and J by 3 bases, with 6 bases of the junction left unmatched.

In DNA form, the CDR3 reads TGTGCCAGCAGCTACCCAACGGGCACAGATACGCAGTATTTT. Protein sequence: CASSYPTGTDTQYF. V and J are TRBV6-6 and TRBJ2-3; D is ambiguous. The V and J ends lost 6 bases and 1 base respectively, with 11 bases between them. The CDR3 is 14 amino acids. Germline values: CDR1 MNHNY, CDR2 SVGAGI (reference sequence).

The rearrangement links TRBV7-9 to TRBJ2-6; D is uncertain. Germline assignment: CDR1 SEHNR and CDR2 FQNEAQ (reference sequence). The CDR3 runs 15 residues. V was clipped by 1 base and J by 0 bases, with 4 bases between them. In nucleotides, the CDR3 is TGTGCCAGCAGCTTAGGAGGCTCTGGGGCCAACGTCCTGACTTTC. Amino acids: CASSLGGSGANVLTF.

This rearrangement joins TRBV6-5 to TRBJ1-2; TRBD1 agrees at 11 bases. J gave up 8 bases and V 0 bases, and 5 bases lay outside the gene matches. The germline gives CDR1 MNHEY, CDR2 SVGAGI. This CDR3 is built from 15 residues. The DNA for the CDR3 is TGTGCCAGCAGTTACTCGGGACAGGGGGGGATGGGCTACACCTTC. Translation: CASSYSGQGGMGYTF.

V usage is TRBV7-8 and J usage is TRBJ2-3; 9 nucleotides align to TRBD2. V shed 8 bases and J 9 bases; nucleotides not matched to a gene: 6. The CDR3 is made up of 12 amino acids. Per germline, CDR1 SGHVS and CDR2 FQNEAQ. The CDR3 sequence: CASSASGMTQYF. The CDR3 DNA is TGTGCCAGCTCGGCTAGCGGGATGACGCAGTATTTT.

The V and J genes are TRBV20-1 and TRBJ1-2; the D is unclear. CDR1 DFQATT and CDR2 SNEGSKA come from the germline V gene (reference sequence). Trimming cost V 3 bases and J 0 bases, with 5 bases left between them. The CDR3 length is 12 residues. DNA of the CDR3: TGCAGTGCTAGTCCAGCTAACTATGGCTACACCTTC. It yields the protein CSASPANYGYTF.

V is TRBV27 and J is TRBJ2-1; TRBD2 matches at 10 bases. The CDR3 is 17 residues long. J gave up 5 bases and V 3 bases, and 10 bases lay outside the gene matches. Germline V gene lookup returns CDR1 MNHEY and CDR2 SMNVEV (reference sequence). CDR3 amino acids: CASSLRLAGATDNEQFF. Here the CDR3 DNA reads TGTGCCAGCAGTTTGAGGCTAGCGGGAGCGACTGACAATGAGCAGTTCTTC.

V and J are TRBV6-2 or TRBV6-3 and TRBJ1-5; TRBD1 agrees at 7 bases. Germline CDR1 is MNHEY and CDR2 is SVGEGT. This CDR3 is 17 amino acids long. V dropped 4 bases and J dropped 1; count of bases not matched to a gene: 10. This CDR3 reads CASSSYPTGYSNQPQHF. Written as DNA, the CDR3 is TGTGCCAGCAGTTCCTACCCGACAGGGTACAGCAATCAGCCCCAGCATTTT.

V usage is TRBV18 and J usage is TRBJ2-4, with 13 bases that match TRBD2. The CDR3 sequence is 19 residues long. Germline V gene sequence: CDR1 KGHSH, CDR2 LQKENI. The junction had 12 bases not matched to a gene; V was cut back by 6 bases and J by 1 base. The CDR3 DNA sequence: TGTGCCAGCTCCCCCGGGACTAGCGGGAAAAGGTCCGCCAAAAACATTCAGTACTTC. Protein sequence: CASSPGTSGKRSAKNIQYF.

The V and J genes are TRBV2 and TRBJ2-1; 9 positions match TRBD1. The junction had 3 bases not matched to a gene; V was cut back by 6 bases and J by 6 bases. Germline CDR1 and CDR2: SNHLY and FYNNEI. The CDR3 contains 13 residues. Here the CDR3 reads CASRRDRVNEQFF. The CDR3 DNA follows: TGTGCCAGCAGAAGGGACAGGGTCAATGAGCAGTTCTTC.

The chain joins TRBV19 to TRBJ2-1; 9 positions match TRBD2. The germline CDR1 and CDR2 sequences are LNHDA and SQIVND (reference sequence). CDR3 length equals 14 residues. V dropped 5 bases and J dropped 3; count of bases not matched to a gene: 2. The CDR3 DNA is TGTGCCAGTAGTCTAGCGGGATTCTACAATGAGCAGTTCTTC. It specifies CASSLAGFYNEQFF.

This clone was detected only a few times. The V and J genes are TRBV27 and TRBJ1-1; D perhaps matches TRBD1 (5 bases). V was shortened by 5 bases and J by 0 bases, with 22 bases between the two germline ends. The CDR3 length is 18 residues. In germline, CDR1 is MNHEY, CDR2 SMNVEV (reference sequence). The CDR3 DNA reads TGTGCCAGCAGTCTCCAATTCCGGGGGGTGGGGATGAACACTGAAGCTTTCTTT. It codes for CASSLQFRGVGMNTEAFF.

J is TRBJ2-1 and V is TRBV18; 8 nucleotides line up with TRBD1. Unmatched junction bases numbered 4, after V lost 3 bases and J lost 6 bases. Germline lookup yields CDR1 KGHSH and CDR2 LQKENI. The CDR3 has 14 amino acids. In nucleotides, the CDR3 is TGTGCCAGCTCACCCCGACAGGGGCCCAATGAGCAGTTCTTC. Its translation: CASSPRQGPNEQFF. Drawing the rest from reference TRBV18 and TRBJ2-1, the complete variable domain is NAGVMQNPRHLVRRRGQEARLRCSPMKGHSHVYWYRQLPEEGLKFMVYLQKENIIDESGMPKERFSAEFPKEGPSILRIQQVVRGDSAAYFCASSPRQGPNEQFFGPGTRLTVL.